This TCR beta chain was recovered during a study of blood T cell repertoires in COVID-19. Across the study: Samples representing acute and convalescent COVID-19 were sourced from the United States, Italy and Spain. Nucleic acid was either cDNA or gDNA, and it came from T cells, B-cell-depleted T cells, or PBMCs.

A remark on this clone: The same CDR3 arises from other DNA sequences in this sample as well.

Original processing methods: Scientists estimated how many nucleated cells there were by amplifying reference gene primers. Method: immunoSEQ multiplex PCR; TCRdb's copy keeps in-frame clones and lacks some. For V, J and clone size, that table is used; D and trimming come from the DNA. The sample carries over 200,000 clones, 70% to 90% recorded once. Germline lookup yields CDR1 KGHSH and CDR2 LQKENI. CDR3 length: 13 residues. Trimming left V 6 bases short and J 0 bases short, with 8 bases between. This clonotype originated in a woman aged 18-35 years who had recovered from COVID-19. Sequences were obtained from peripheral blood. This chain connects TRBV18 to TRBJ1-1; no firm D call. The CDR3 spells CASSPTLNTEAFF. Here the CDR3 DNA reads TGTGCCAGCTCCCCTACGTTGAACACTGAAGCTTTCTTT.